This T cell receptor (beta chain) stems from a study of CD8 T cells in ankylosing spondylitis. In making TCR beta libraries, quantitative 5'-RACE with molecular barcodes was used. TCRdb re-called the 5' RACE reads through MiXCR, storing one row per CDR3 protein. The table lists 200,000 or so distinct CDR3 sequences, 10% to 15% of them singletons. This clonotype was observed many times. The antigen is unknown. Trimming cost V 0 bases and J 7 bases, with 4 bases left between them. The CDR3 totals 13 residues. Germline V gene data show CDR1 as MNHEY and CDR2 as SVGAGI. Overall study results and limits: A TCR beta motif of roughly eight highly homologous variants appeared characteristic of ankylosing spondylitis blood. Before this, some motif variants had been reported in reactive arthritis synovial fluid and blood.

The V call is TRBV6-5, the J call TRBJ1-6; D gene unclear. The sequence derives from a female donor with ankylosing spondylitis or in good health (not recorded which). Sequenced sample: blood, either unsorted or a sorted T cell fraction (not recorded which). CDR3 in amino acids: CASSYSGNSPLHF. The DNA for the CDR3 is TGTGCCAGCAGTTACTCTGGGAATTCACCCCTCCACTTT.